The table lists the clone carrying this TCR beta chain with many counts. Antigen specificity is unknown. Documented time point: blood at routine non-recurrence follow-up after resection. Unsorted whole RNA samples from tumor, nontumor lung or frozen PBMC were sequenced. This record comes from a study of spatial heterogeneity in lung cancer. At the level of the study: The study sequenced follow-up PBMC samples when they were available, at a median of approximately two years after resection. The library had UMIs, and each TCR and UMI pair averaged more than ten raw reads. Findings and limits, study-wide: Relative to follow-up, resection was when ubiquitous expanded tumor TCRs appeared more in blood.

CDR1 and CDR2 (germline): MNHNS, SASEGT. Trimming left V 6 bases short and J 7 bases short, with 13 bases between. The CDR3 covers 13 residues. Individually, TCR cDNA molecules were each labelled with a unique molecular identifier. TCRdb re-analysed the 5' RACE reads in MiXCR, keeping a single row per CDR3 protein. The sample carries some 120,000 distinct CDR3 sequences, 12% recorded once. The receptor comes from a male donor with early-stage non-small cell lung cancer. The specimen was PBMCs, collected at follow-up. The rearrangement joins TRBV6-1 to TRBJ2-1, with D possibly called TRBD1 or TRBD2 (5 bases each). CDR3 DNA: TGTGCCAGCAGCTATATATGGGGGAATGAGCAGTTCTTC. Its protein is CASSYIWGNEQFF.